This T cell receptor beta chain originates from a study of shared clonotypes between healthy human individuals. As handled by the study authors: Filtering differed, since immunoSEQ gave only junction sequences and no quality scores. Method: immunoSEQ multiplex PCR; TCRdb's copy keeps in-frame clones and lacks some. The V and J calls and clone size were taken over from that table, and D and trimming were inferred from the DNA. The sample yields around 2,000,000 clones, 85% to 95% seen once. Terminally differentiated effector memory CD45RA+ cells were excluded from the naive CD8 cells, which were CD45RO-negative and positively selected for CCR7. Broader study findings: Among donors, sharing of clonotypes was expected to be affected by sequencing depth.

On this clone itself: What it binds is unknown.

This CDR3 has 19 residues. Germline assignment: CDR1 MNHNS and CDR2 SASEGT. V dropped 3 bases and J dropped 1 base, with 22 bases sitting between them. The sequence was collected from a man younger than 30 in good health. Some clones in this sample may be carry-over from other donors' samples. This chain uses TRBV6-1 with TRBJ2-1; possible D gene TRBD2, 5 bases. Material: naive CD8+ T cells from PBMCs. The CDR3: CASSDGLEMFGVSYNEQFF. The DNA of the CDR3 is TGTGCCAGCAGTGACGGGTTGGAGATGTTCGGGGTGTCCTACAATGAGCAGTTCTTC.